This T cell receptor beta chain was found in a study of graft-versus-host responses after intestinal transplantation. Across the study: Anti-thymocyte globulin served as induction for all recipients, who then took tacrolimus and steroids for three to four years.

Note on this clone: The antigen remains unidentified.

The CDR3 covers 15 residues. Germline trimming cut 4 bases from V and 4 bases from J; bases unmatched to any gene: 7. Germline V gene lookup returns CDR1 SGHTS and CDR2 YDEGEE. The assay was immunoSEQ multiplex PCR, and TCRdb's table has in-frame clones only and misses some. The top ten clones hold about 0.5% of a sample with fewer than 95,000 clones, 90% to 95% of them seen once. The sample was unstimulated CD8+ T cells sorted from spleen or lymph node cells, taken before intestinal transplant. The origin of this receptor is a human donor who received an intestinal transplant. The chain couples TRBV5-8 to TRBJ2-3; TRBD1 aligns across 9 bases. CDR3 nucleotides: TGTGCCAGCAGCCAACACAGGGGGCTCGCAGATACGCAGTATTTT. It yields the protein CASSQHRGLADTQYF.